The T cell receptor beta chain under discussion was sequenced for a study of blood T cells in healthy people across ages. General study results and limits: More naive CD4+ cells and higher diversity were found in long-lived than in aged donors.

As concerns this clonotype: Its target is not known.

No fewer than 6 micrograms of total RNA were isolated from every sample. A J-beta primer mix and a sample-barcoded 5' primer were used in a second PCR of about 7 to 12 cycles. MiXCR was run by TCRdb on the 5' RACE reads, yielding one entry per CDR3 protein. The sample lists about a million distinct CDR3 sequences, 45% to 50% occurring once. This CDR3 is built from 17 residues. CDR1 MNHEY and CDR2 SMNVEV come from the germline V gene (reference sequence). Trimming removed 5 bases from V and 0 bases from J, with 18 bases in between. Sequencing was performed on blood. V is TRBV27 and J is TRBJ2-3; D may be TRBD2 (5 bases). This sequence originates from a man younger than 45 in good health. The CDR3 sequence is CASSEPFSDSSTDTQYF. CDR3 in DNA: TGTGCCAGCAGTGAACCCTTTAGCGATTCTAGCACAGATACGCAGTATTTT.